Each of the 3 T cell receptor beta chains below was sequenced from the same sample in a study of shared clonotypes between healthy human individuals. CD8 cells regarded as naive lacked CD45RO, were positively chosen for CCR7, and omitted terminally differentiated effector memory CD45RA+ cells. Repertoires were generated with immunoSEQ multiplex PCR, while TCRdb's copy carries only in-frame clones and drops some. The table has 2 million to 2.5 million clones, roughly 94% seen once. The sample was naive CD8+ T cells sorted from blood. The receptors stem from a man in his late teens or twenties in good health.

Notes on this clone: Different DNA sequences within this sample yield the same CDR3. The chain is built from TRBV30 and TRBJ2-3, with 7 bases aligning to TRBD1. The length of the CDR3 is 14 residues. The trim removed 1 base at V and 2 bases at J, leaving 3 bases unmatched. Germline CDR1 is GTSNPN and CDR2 is SVGIG (reference sequence). The CDR3 loop reads CAWSGQGFTDTQYF. Here the CDR3 DNA reads TGTGCCTGGAGTGGACAGGGCTTCACAGATACGCAGTATTTT.

Here the CDR3 DNA reads TGTGCCAGCAGTTCTACGGGACAGGGGTGGAATGAGCAGTTCTTC. Residues: CASSSTGQGWNEQFF. V and J are TRBV13 and TRBJ2-1; 10 nucleotides align to TRBD1. V lost 6 bases to trimming and J lost 7 bases; unmatched junction nucleotides: 9. Per germline, CDR1 PRHDT and CDR2 FYEKMQ (reference sequence). The CDR3 covers 15 residues.

The rearrangement joins TRBV5-4 to TRBJ1-1, with 11 bases lining up with TRBD1. Germline lookup yields CDR1 SGHNT and CDR2 YYREEE (reference sequence). The CDR3 spans 14 residues. The V and J ends lost 4 bases and 7 bases, in that order; junction bases with no gene match: 6. CDR3 protein: CASSRDRGAHEAFF. CDR3 in DNA: TGTGCCAGCAGCCGGGACAGGGGGGCCCATGAAGCTTTCTTT.